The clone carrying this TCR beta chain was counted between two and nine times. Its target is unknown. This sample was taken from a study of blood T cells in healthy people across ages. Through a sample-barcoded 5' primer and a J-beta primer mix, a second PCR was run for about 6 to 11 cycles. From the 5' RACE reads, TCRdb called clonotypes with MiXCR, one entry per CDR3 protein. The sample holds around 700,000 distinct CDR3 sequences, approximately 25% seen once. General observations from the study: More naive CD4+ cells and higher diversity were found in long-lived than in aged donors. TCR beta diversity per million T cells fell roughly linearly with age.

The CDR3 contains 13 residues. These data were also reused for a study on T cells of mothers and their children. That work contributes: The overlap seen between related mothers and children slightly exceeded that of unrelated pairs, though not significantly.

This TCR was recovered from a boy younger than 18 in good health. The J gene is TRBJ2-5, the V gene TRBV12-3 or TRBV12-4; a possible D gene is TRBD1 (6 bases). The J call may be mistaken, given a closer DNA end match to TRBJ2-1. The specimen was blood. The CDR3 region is CASSATGTNEQFF. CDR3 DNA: TGTGCCAGCAGCGCCACAGGGACCAATGAGCAGTTCTTC.